The 18 T cell receptor beta chains below come from one sample, sequenced in a study of cytomegalovirus exposure and HLA in healthy donors. It was with 60 Vbeta and 13 Jbeta primers that the PCR ran. The table came from immunoSEQ multiplex PCR; TCRdb's copy has only in-frame clones and leaves some out. The sample yields around 110,000 clones, approximately 70% seen once. Sequencing input: PBMCs. The source of these receptors is a man aged 25 to 40 in good health and CMV-seropositive.

The chain uses TRBV14 and TRBJ2-2, with D maybe TRBD1 (6 bases). Germline V gives CDR1 SGHDN, CDR2 FVKESK. This CDR3 is built from 15 residues. Trimming took 0 bases from V and 8 from J, leaving 13 bases between them. DNA for the CDR3: TGTGCCAGCAGCCAAGATTGGGCCGACAGGGGGGAGCTGTTTTTT. It specifies CASSQDWADRGELFF.

The J gene is TRBJ2-3, the V gene TRBV7-6; D perhaps matches TRBD2 (7 bases). V was shortened by 3 bases and J by 3 bases, with 16 bases between the two germline ends. In germline, CDR1 is SGHVS, CDR2 FNYEAQ. There are 16 residues in the CDR3. CDR3 sequence: CASSLMGGAATDTQYF. The CDR3 DNA sequence: TGTGCCAGCAGCTTGATGGGGGGGGCCGCAACAGATACGCAGTATTTT. Together with reference TRBV7-6 and TRBJ2-3, the CDR3 gives the full variable domain: GAGVSQSPRYKVTKRGQDVALRCDPISGHVSLYWYRQALGQGPEFLTYFNYEAQQDKSGLPNDRFSAERPEGSISTLTIQRTEQRDSAMYRCASSLMGGAATDTQYFGPGTRLTVL.

This chain uses TRBV27 with TRBJ1-4; D is ambiguous. The CDR3 contains 12 residues. Germline CDR1 MNHEY, CDR2 SMNVEV (reference sequence). Trimming pared 9 bases from V and 0 bases from J, leaving 5 bases between. The CDR3 sequence is CARYTTNEKLFF. The CDR3 DNA reads as TGTGCCAGGTACACAACTAATGAAAAACTGTTTTTT.

The CDR3: CAWSVFAAPGNTIYF. The DNA of the CDR3 is TGTGCCTGGAGTGTATTCGCCGCGCCCGGAAACACCATATATTTT. The chain joins TRBV30 to TRBJ1-3, with no clear D. This CDR3 has 15 amino acids. V lost 0 bases and J lost 4, with 13 bases in between. Germline loops: CDR1 GTSNPN, CDR2 SVGIG (reference sequence).

This chain joins TRBV5-5 and TRBJ1-1; 9 bases match TRBD1. The junction had 18 bases not matched to a gene; V was cut back by 4 bases and J by 5 bases. CDR1 and CDR2 from the germline V gene are SGHKS and YYEKEE (reference sequence). CDR3 size: 18 residues. DNA of the CDR3: TGTGCCAGCAGCCGGGGGGGTACAGGGGGCATAGGAGAGACTGAAGCTTTCTTT. Protein sequence: CASSRGGTGGIGETEAFF.

CDR3 region: CASSLFARGFLAKNIQYF. In nucleotides, the CDR3 is TGTGCCAGCAGTTTATTTGCCAGGGGTTTCCTAGCCAAAAACATTCAGTACTTC. This rearrangement joins TRBV27 to TRBJ2-4; TRBD1 might be the D (6 bases). Germline V gene lookup returns CDR1 MNHEY and CDR2 SMNVEV (reference sequence). V was shortened by 1 base and J by 0 bases, with 16 bases between the two germline ends. The CDR3 is made up of 18 amino acids.

The chain has TRBV28 and TRBJ1-5; D may be TRBD1 (5 bases). The CDR3 runs to 20 residues. Trimming pared 3 bases from V and 5 bases from J, leaving 29 bases between. Per germline, CDR1 MDHEN and CDR2 SYDVKM. This chain's CDR3 is CASSFVGGSTGNGLHQPQHF. Here the CDR3 DNA reads TGTGCCAGCAGTTTCGTTGGGGGGAGCACAGGAAACGGCCTCCATCAGCCCCAGCATTTT.

This clone was seen just once. This chain joins TRBV4-2 and TRBJ1-3; tentatively, D is TRBD1 (6 bases). There are 21 residues in the CDR3. The V gene's germline CDR1 is LGHNA and CDR2 YNFKEQ. Trimming left V 0 bases short and J 0 bases short, with 24 bases between. The CDR3 spells CASSQEGGGPRLGLSGNTIYF. As DNA, the CDR3 is TGTGCCAGCAGCCAAGAAGGGGGTGGGCCTCGGCTGGGCCTCTCTGGAAACACCATATATTTT.

CDR3 bases: TGTGCCAGCGGAAGGGCAGGAGGAAGTCAGCCCCAGCATTTT. This sequence encodes CASGRAGGSQPQHF. V gene TRBV6-6 combines with J gene TRBJ1-5; unclear D gene. The CDR3 covers 14 residues. Germline lookup yields CDR1 MNHNY and CDR2 SVGAGI (reference sequence). The V end lost 8 bases, the J end lost 6 bases, and 17 bases lay between the germline ends.

The J gene is TRBJ2-7, the V gene TRBV6-5, with D possibly TRBD1 on 5 matching bases. Trimming took off 0 bases at V and 5 bases at J, with 8 bases between the two ends. Per germline, CDR1 MNHEY and CDR2 SVGAGI. The CDR3 spans 13 residues. CDR3 in amino acids: CASSYSRVDEQYF. The CDR3 DNA follows: TGTGCCAGCAGTTACTCCAGGGTCGACGAGCAGTACTTC.

The rearrangement joins TRBV9 to TRBJ2-3; the D gene is possibly TRBD2 (5 bases). CDR3 length: 15 residues. With 0 bases removed from V and 5 bases from J, the gap between germline ends came to 13 bases. In germline, CDR1 is SGDLS, CDR2 YYNGEE. For the CDR3, the DNA is TGTGCCAGCAGCGTAGCTAGCCGGGAAATAGATACGCAGTATTTT. Residues: CASSVASREIDTQYF. The full variable domain, its missing parts supplied by reference TRBV9 and TRBJ2-3, is DSGVTQTPKHLITATGQRVTLRCSPRSGDLSVYWYQQSLDQGLQFLIQYYNGEERAKGNILERFSAQQFPDLHSELNLSSLELGDSALYFCASSVASREIDTQYFGPGTRLTVL.

This chain connects TRBV6-1 to TRBJ1-2; D perhaps matches TRBD1 (6 bases). This CDR3 comprises 12 residues. The germline gives CDR1 MNHNS, CDR2 SASEGT. The V end was cut by 2 bases, the J end by 6 bases, with 7 bases between. In DNA, the CDR3 is TGTGCCAGCAGTGAATCAGGGGATGGCTACACCTTC. It encodes CASSESGDGYTF.

The rearrangement links TRBV4-3 to TRBJ2-5; 8 bases line up with TRBD2. The CDR3 length is 15 residues. Per the germline V gene, CDR1 is LGHNA and CDR2 is YSLEER. The junction had 5 bases not matched to a gene; V was cut back by 0 bases and J by 5 bases. The CDR3 is CASSQDRGGVETQYF. CDR3 in DNA: TGCGCCAGCAGCCAAGATCGGGGGGGAGTGGAGACCCAGTACTTC.

V usage is TRBV5-1 and J usage is TRBJ1-3, with D possibly TRBD1 on 5 matching bases. CDR1 SGHRS and CDR2 YFSETQ come from the germline V gene. The V and J ends lost 1 base and 4 bases respectively, with 18 bases between them. This CDR3 has 17 amino acids. In DNA form, the CDR3 reads TGCGCCAGCAGCTTGTCACCTATCGGACGGGGGGGAAACACCATATATTTT. Residues: CASSLSPIGRGGNTIYF.

The chain has TRBV11-3 and TRBJ2-2, with D hard to call. The germline gives CDR1 SGHNT, CDR2 YENEEA. Trimming removed 1 base from V and 4 bases from J, with 7 bases in between. The CDR3 has 14 residues. This chain's CDR3 is CASSLVTPTGELFF. CDR3 coding DNA: TGTGCCAGCAGCTTAGTGACACCCACCGGGGAGCTGTTTTTT.

The V gene is TRBV6-5, the J gene TRBJ2-1; TRBD2 matches at 10 bases. Trimming at V came to 2 bases and at J to 7 bases, leaving 8 bases not matched to a gene. Germline loops: CDR1 MNHEY, CDR2 SVGAGI. The CDR3 extends over 16 amino acids. The CDR3 spells CASSYEAGGPGNEQFF. The DNA of the CDR3 is TGTGCCAGCAGTTACGAAGCGGGGGGGCCGGGGAATGAGCAGTTCTTC.

J is TRBJ1-4 and V is TRBV30; D is uncertain. Trimming stripped 0 bases from V and 5 bases from J, with 10 bases between. There are 14 residues in the CDR3. Germline lookup yields CDR1 GTSNPN and CDR2 SVGIG (reference sequence). The CDR3 DNA reads as TGTGCCTGGAGTGTACTGCTGAAGAATGAAAAACTGTTTTTT. It specifies CAWSVLLKNEKLFF.

This clone occurred a few times. The genes are TRBV30 and TRBJ1-3, with 7 bases matching TRBD1. CDR1 is GTSNPN, CDR2 SVGIG, per germline (reference sequence). CDR3 length: 18 amino acids. J was trimmed by 1 base and V by 1 base; bases with no gene match: 13. In DNA form, the CDR3 reads TGTGCCTGGAGTGCAACCATCGACAGGGAGGCATCTGGAAACACCATATATTTT. Amino acids: CAWSATIDREASGNTIYF.